Each of the 25 T cell receptor beta chains below was sequenced from the same sample in a study of CD8 T cells in ankylosing spondylitis. TCRdb reanalysed the 5' RACE reads using MiXCR and keeps one entry per CDR3 protein. This repertoire shows 200,000 to 300,000 distinct CDR3 sequences, roughly a tenth found once; its top ten account for 2.6%. Source material: blood, either unsorted or a sorted T cell fraction (not recorded which). All receptors come from a male donor with ankylosing spondylitis or in good health (not recorded which).

Ten or more counts support this clonotype. The rearrangement uses TRBV20-1 and TRBJ2-2, with 9 positions matching TRBD1. Germline trimming cut 0 bases from V and 0 bases from J; bases unmatched to any gene: 8. The CDR3 spans 18 residues. In germline, CDR1 is DFQATT, CDR2 SNEGSKA (reference sequence). Written as DNA, the CDR3 is TGCAGTGCTAGAGAACAGGGGGCCAAGGGCACGAACACCGGGGAGCTGTTTTTT. It translates to CSAREQGAKGTNTGELFF.

This clonotype was observed many times. The chain links TRBV29-1 to TRBJ2-1; 8 bases are shared with TRBD2. The junction had 10 bases not matched to a gene; V was cut back by 0 bases and J by 0 bases. Germline V gene data show CDR1 as SQVTM and CDR2 as ANQGSEA. CDR3 length equals 18 residues. The CDR3, as DNA: TGCAGCGTTGAAGATTCGAGGTTAAGCGGGGGCTCCTACAATGAGCAGTTCTTC. Translated, it gives CSVEDSRLSGGSYNEQFF.

This clonotype was recorded many times. The chain carries TRBV5-1 and TRBJ2-7; 7 nucleotides match TRBD1. The V segment lost 3 bases and the J segment 0 bases; nucleotides outside the gene matches: 9. The germline CDR1 and CDR2 sequences are SGHRS and YFSETQ. The CDR3 has 16 residues. Written as DNA, the CDR3 is TGCGCCAGCAGCTGGAGCGACAGGGCCAGCTCCTACGAGCAGTACTTC. Translating it yields CASSWSDRASSYEQYF.

This clonotype has at least ten counts. The J gene is TRBJ1-3, the V gene TRBV25-1; 7 bases align to TRBD1. CDR3 length: 17 amino acids. Per germline, CDR1 MGHDK and CDR2 SYGVNS. V trimming: 4 bases; J trimming: 5 bases; junction bases outside the gene matches: 14. CDR3 loop: CASSGLEGATGRNTIYF. The CDR3 coding sequence is TGTGCCAGCAGTGGCTTAGAGGGGGCGACAGGGAGAAACACCATATATTTT.

In its sample, this clonotype was seen many times. This sequence joins TRBV20-1 and TRBJ2-3; 15 bases are a match to TRBD2. The junction had 6 bases not matched to a gene; V was cut back by 6 bases and J by 2 bases. The CDR3 totals 16 residues. Germline assignment: CDR1 DFQATT and CDR2 SNEGSKA (reference sequence). The chain's CDR3 is CSAAGTSGGTTDTQYF. In nucleotides, the CDR3 is TGCAGTGCAGCCGGGACTAGCGGGGGGACCACAGATACGCAGTATTTT.

This clonotype was detected many times. The rearrangement joins TRBV6-4 to TRBJ2-1; TRBD2 matches 13 bases. This CDR3 has 15 residues. Germline V gene sequence: CDR1 MRHNA, CDR2 SNTAGT. V lost 4 bases, J lost 7 bases, and 4 bases stayed unmatched. CDR3 nucleotides: TGTGCCAGCAGTGCCACTAGCGGGGGGGCGAATGAGCAGTTCTTC. The encoded protein is CASSATSGGANEQFF.

There are many counts of this clonotype. The genes are TRBV12-3 or TRBV12-4 and TRBJ1-5; D remains unclear. The CDR3 has 14 amino acids. With 0 bases removed from V and 9 bases from J, the gap between germline ends came to 12 bases. The DNA for the CDR3 is TGTGCCAGCAGTTTAGCCCACACAGAACGGCCCCAGCATTTT. Amino acids: CASSLAHTERPQHF.

The chain is built from TRBV5-1 and TRBJ2-1; D is unresolved. CDR1 is SGHRS and CDR2 is YFSETQ in the germline V gene. V lost 0 bases and J lost 7, with 11 bases in between. This CDR3 contains 14 residues. The CDR3 region has the DNA TGCGCCAGCAGCTTGGAGGCTATTCAGAATGAGCAGTTCTTC. Protein sequence: CASSLEAIQNEQFF.

This clonotype has only a few counts. This chain uses TRBV6-1 with TRBJ2-7; the match to TRBD2 covers 9 bases. The CDR3 spans 16 residues. The germline V gene has CDR1 MNHNS and CDR2 SASEGT. The ends lost 5 bases at V and 3 bases at J; junction bases unmatched: 11. CDR3 DNA: TGTGCCAGCAGTCCGCAGGGTAGCGGGAGTTTCTACGAGCAGTACTTC. This sequence encodes CASSPQGSGSFYEQYF.

This clonotype was seen a handful of times. The chain has TRBV19 and TRBJ2-7; TRBD2 matches at 9 bases. This CDR3 contains 14 residues. V shed 6 bases and J 6 bases; nucleotides not matched to a gene: 9. Germline V gene sequence: CDR1 LNHDA, CDR2 SQIVND (reference sequence). The CDR3 spells CASRLGGREREQYF. CDR3 sequence (DNA): TGTGCCAGTAGGCTGGGCGGGAGGGAGCGCGAGCAGTACTTC.

This clonotype was picked up many times. The genes are TRBV4-2 and TRBJ2-1; 8 nucleotides line up with TRBD2. With V trimmed by 2 bases and J by 4 bases, 7 bases remained unmatched. CDR3 length equals 16 residues. The germline V gene encodes CDR1 LGHNA and CDR2 YNFKEQ. CDR3: CASSQLSGKPYNEQFF. CDR3 coding DNA: TGTGCCAGCAGCCAACTTAGCGGGAAACCGTACAATGAGCAGTTCTTC.

This clonotype was counted many times. This chain uses TRBV29-1 with TRBJ2-4, with D possibly TRBD2 on 5 matching bases. V shed 0 bases and J shed 0 bases, with 12 bases lying between them. This CDR3 has 16 amino acids. Germline loops: CDR1 SQVTM, CDR2 ANQGSEA. Here the CDR3 DNA reads TGCAGCGTTGAAGATCGAGGGCCAGAAGCCAAAAACATTCAGTACTTC. Its translation is CSVEDRGPEAKNIQYF.

There are many counts of this clonotype. The chain is built from TRBV20-1 and TRBJ2-7; D might be TRBD1 (5 bases). In germline, CDR1 is DFQATT, CDR2 SNEGSKA (reference sequence). The ends were cut back, 5 bases at V and 4 bases at J, with 18 bases in the middle. The CDR3 runs 14 residues. For the CDR3, the DNA is TGCAGTGCTTATCTACCCGGGCCAGGGTACGAGCAGTACTTC. This translates into CSAYLPGPGYEQYF.

V is TRBV3-1 and J is TRBJ2-1, with 10 nucleotides matching TRBD2. With 5 bases clipped from V and 4 bases from J, the junction kept 5 bases outside the gene matches. This CDR3 has 15 residues. From germline, CDR1 is LGHDT and CDR2 YNNKEL (reference sequence). CDR3 region: CASSGQREGYNEQFF. As DNA, the CDR3 is TGTGCCAGCAGCGGTCAGCGGGAGGGTTACAATGAGCAGTTCTTC.

This clonotype was picked up one time. The V and J genes are TRBV4-1 and TRBJ2-5; D ambiguous. The CDR3 consists of 14 residues. Trimming left V 2 bases short and J 5 bases short, with 12 bases between. Germline CDR1 reads MGHRA; CDR2 reads YSYEKL. CDR3: CASSQPSPRETQYF. The CDR3 DNA sequence: TGCGCCAGCAGCCAACCCTCGCCCCGGGAGACCCAGTACTTC.

As concerns this clonotype: One base away lies a much larger clone, so this may be a sequencing read error. The chain uses TRBV12-3 or TRBV12-4 and TRBJ2-6; TRBD2 is a possible D gene (6 bases). This CDR3 spans 17 amino acids. The DNA of the CDR3 is TGTGCCGGCAGTTTAGATCCCGGAGGGACTGGGGCCAACGTCCTGACTTTC. Translating gives CAGSLDPGGTGANVLTF.

The gene calls are TRBV29-1 and TRBJ2-1, with D unclear. The ends were cut back, 4 bases at V and 3 bases at J, with 7 bases in the middle. The CDR3 sequence is 12 residues long. CDR1 is SQVTM and CDR2 is ANQGSEA in the germline V gene. CDR3 sequence: CSVAADYNEQFF. The CDR3 DNA reads TGCAGCGTTGCGGCAGACTACAATGAGCAGTTCTTC.

The rearrangement uses TRBV29-1 and TRBJ2-6, with D possibly being TRBD1 (6 bases). The CDR3 has 14 residues. The V and J ends lost 5 bases and 2 bases respectively, with 10 bases between them. CDR1 and CDR2 (germline): SQVTM, ANQGSEA. The CDR3 here is CSVLGAAGANVLTF. The CDR3 nucleotides read TGCAGCGTTCTGGGGGCTGCTGGGGCCAACGTCCTGACTTTC.

The sample holds many counts of this clonotype. The CDR3 is CASSSEQGVEAFF. The CDR3 nucleotides read TGCGCCAGCAGCTCTGAACAGGGGGTTGAGGCTTTCTTT. The chain uses TRBV5-1 and TRBJ1-1; 8 bases are a match to TRBD1. Germline V gene sequence: CDR1 SGHRS, CDR2 YFSETQ. CDR3 size: 13 residues. With 3 bases clipped from V and 11 bases from J, the junction kept 9 bases outside the gene matches.

This clonotype appeared a few times. The gene calls are TRBV20-1 and TRBJ2-4; 13 bases line up with TRBD2. The CDR3 runs 16 residues. Trimming at V came to 6 bases and at J to 9 bases, leaving 14 bases not matched to a gene. CDR1 is DFQATT, CDR2 SNEGSKA, per germline (reference sequence). CDR3 sequence reads: CSAPGLAGEKGVIQYF. Here the CDR3 DNA reads TGCAGTGCGCCCGGACTAGCGGGAGAAAAGGGGGTCATTCAGTACTTC.

Many counts were recorded for this clonotype. The chain recombines TRBV7-8 with TRBJ2-2, with a tentative D call TRBD1 (6 bases). This CDR3 spans 14 amino acids. Germline V gives CDR1 SGHVS, CDR2 FQNEAQ. With 5 bases removed from V and 1 base from J, the gap between germline ends came to 8 bases. CDR3 coding DNA: TGTGCCAGCAGCCCGACAGGGAACACCGGGGAGCTGTTTTTT. Its translation: CASSPTGNTGELFF.

This clonotype was counted at least ten times. The chain couples TRBV7-2 to TRBJ2-5, with TRBD2 identical over 12 bases. J lost 4 bases, V lost 0 bases, and 6 bases had no gene match. Germline CDR1 reads SGHTA; CDR2 reads FQGNSA. This CDR3 is 17 amino acids long. The chain's CDR3 is CASSLANSGLAGETQYF. The CDR3 DNA reads as TGTGCCAGCAGCTTAGCGAATTCGGGACTAGCGGGAGAGACCCAGTACTTC. Full variable domain (outside the CDR3, taken from reference TRBV7-2 and TRBJ2-5): GAGVSQSPSNKVTEKGKDVELRCDPISGHTALYWYRQSLGQGLEFLIYFQGNSAPDKSGLPSDRFSAERTGGSVSTLTIQRTQQEDSAVYLCASSLANSGLAGETQYFGPGTRLLVL.

This chain uses TRBV20-1 with TRBJ2-7, with D hard to call. The CDR3 is made up of 11 amino acids. Deletions cut 5 bases from V and 3 bases from J, with 8 bases between. Germline V gene data show CDR1 as DFQATT and CDR2 as SNEGSKA (reference sequence). As DNA, the CDR3 is TGCAGTGCTCTGGACCGCTACGAGCAGTACTTC. It is translated as CSALDRYEQYF.

This clonotype has at least ten counts. The J gene is TRBJ2-3, the V gene TRBV20-1; no clear D. CDR1 and CDR2 (germline): DFQATT, SNEGSKA (reference sequence). Trimming cost V 6 bases and J 4 bases, with 14 bases left between them. The CDR3 spans 13 residues. The CDR3: CSASPSRADTQYF. CDR3 sequence (DNA): TGCAGTGCGAGCCCCAGTAGAGCAGATACGCAGTATTTT.

This clonotype was recorded a few times. The chain links TRBV4-1 to TRBJ2-6; D is possibly TRBD2 (5 bases). The germline gives CDR1 MGHRA, CDR2 YSYEKL. This CDR3 is built from 17 residues. The ends were cut back, 4 bases at V and 3 bases at J, with 16 bases in the middle. As DNA, the CDR3 is TGCGCCAGCAGCCTCGAAGGCGGAGGAGGTGGGGCCAACGTCCTGACTTTC. Protein sequence: CASSLEGGGGGANVLTF.